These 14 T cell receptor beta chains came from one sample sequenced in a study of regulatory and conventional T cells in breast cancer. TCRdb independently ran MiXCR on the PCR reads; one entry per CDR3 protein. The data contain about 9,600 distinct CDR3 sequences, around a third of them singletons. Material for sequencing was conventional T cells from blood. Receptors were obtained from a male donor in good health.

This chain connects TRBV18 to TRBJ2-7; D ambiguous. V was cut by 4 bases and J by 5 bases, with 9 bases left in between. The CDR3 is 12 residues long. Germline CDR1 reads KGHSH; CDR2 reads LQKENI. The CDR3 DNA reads TGTGCCAGCTCACGAGAGACCGACGAGCAGTACTTC. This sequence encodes CASSRETDEQYF.

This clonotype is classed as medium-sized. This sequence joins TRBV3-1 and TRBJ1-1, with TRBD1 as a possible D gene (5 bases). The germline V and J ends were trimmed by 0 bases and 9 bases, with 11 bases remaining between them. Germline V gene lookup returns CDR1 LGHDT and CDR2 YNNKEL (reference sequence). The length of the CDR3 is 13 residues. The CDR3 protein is CASSQDAGVKAFF. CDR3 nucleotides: TGTGCCAGCAGCCAAGATGCGGGGGTCAAAGCTTTCTTT.

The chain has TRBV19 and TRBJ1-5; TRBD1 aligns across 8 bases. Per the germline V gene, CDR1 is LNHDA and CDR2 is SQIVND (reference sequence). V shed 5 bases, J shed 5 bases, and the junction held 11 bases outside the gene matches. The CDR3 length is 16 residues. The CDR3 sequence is CASSLLQGARDQPQHF. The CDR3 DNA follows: TGTGCCAGTAGTCTCCTCCAGGGGGCGCGGGATCAGCCCCAGCATTTT.

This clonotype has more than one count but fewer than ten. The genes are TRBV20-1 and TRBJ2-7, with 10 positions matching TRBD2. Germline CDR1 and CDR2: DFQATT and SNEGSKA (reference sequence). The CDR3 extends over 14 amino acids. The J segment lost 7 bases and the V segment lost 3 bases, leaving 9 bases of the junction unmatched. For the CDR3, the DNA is TGCAGTGCTAGGGCTAGCGGGGGTCCGCGGGAGCAGTACTTC. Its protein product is CSARASGGPREQYF.

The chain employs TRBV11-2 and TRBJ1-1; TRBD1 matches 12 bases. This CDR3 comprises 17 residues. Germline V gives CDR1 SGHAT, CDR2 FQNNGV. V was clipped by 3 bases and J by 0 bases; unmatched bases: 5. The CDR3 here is CASSFLGTGGLNTEAFF. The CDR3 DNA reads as TGTGCCAGCAGCTTCCTCGGGACAGGGGGCTTGAACACTGAAGCTTTCTTT.

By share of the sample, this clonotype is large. The CDR3 reads CSAGVSYEQYF. CDR3 coding DNA: TGCAGCGCAGGAGTCAGCTACGAGCAGTACTTC. This rearrangement joins TRBV29-1 to TRBJ2-7; no clear D. The CDR3 runs 11 residues. Germline V gene sequence: CDR1 SQVTM, CDR2 ANQGSEA. Trimming took off 7 bases at V and 3 bases at J, with 10 bases between the two ends.

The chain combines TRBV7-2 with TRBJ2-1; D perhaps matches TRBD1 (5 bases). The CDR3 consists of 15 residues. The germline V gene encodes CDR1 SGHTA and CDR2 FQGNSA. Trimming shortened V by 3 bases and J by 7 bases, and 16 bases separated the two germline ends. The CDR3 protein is CASSFKAAGSNEQFF. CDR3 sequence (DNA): TGTGCCAGCAGCTTTAAGGCGGCAGGGTCTAATGAGCAGTTCTTC.

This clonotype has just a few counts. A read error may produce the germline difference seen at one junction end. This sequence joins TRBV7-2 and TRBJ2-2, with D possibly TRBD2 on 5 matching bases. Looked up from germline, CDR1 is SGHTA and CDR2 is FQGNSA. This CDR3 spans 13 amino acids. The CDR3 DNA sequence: TGTGCCAGCAGCTTAGTGAGGACCGGGGAGCTGTCTTTT. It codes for CASSLVRTGELSF. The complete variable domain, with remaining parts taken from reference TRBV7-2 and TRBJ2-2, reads GAGVSQSPSNKVTEKGKDVELRCDPISGHTALYWYRQSLGQGLEFLIYFQGNSAPDKSGLPSDRFSAERTGGSVSTLTIQRTQQEDSAVYLCASSLVRTGELSFGEGSRLTVL.

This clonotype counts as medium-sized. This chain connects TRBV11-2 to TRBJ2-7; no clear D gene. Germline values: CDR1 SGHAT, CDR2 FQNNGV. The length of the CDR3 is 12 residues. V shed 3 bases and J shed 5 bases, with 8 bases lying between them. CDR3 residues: CASSFASDEQYF. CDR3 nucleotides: TGTGCCAGCAGCTTCGCATCGGACGAGCAGTACTTC.

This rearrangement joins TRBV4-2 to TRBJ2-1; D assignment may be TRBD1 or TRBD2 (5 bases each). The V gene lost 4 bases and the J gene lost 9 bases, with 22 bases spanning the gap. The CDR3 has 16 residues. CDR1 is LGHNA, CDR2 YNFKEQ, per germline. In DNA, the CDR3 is TGTGCCAGCAGCCGGGAGTCGGCAGGGTCTGGGGGTGAGCAGTTCTTC. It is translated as CASSRESAGSGGEQFF.

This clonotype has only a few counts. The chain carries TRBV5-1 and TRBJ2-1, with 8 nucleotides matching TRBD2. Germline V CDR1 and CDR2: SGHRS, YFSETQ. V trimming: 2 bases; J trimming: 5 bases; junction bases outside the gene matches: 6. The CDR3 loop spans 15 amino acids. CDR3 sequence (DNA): TGCGCCAGCAGCTTATATAGCGGGGATCACAATGAGCAGTTCTTC. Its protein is CASSLYSGDHNEQFF.

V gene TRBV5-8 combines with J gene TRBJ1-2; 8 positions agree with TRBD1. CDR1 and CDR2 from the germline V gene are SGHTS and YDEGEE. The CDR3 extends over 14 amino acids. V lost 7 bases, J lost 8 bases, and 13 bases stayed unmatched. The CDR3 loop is CASQVLRGRRGYTF. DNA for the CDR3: TGTGCCAGCCAGGTGCTCAGGGGGCGAAGAGGCTACACCTTC.

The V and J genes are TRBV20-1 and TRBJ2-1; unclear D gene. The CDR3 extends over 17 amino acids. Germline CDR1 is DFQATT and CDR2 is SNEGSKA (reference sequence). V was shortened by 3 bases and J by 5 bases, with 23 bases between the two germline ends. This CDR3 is CSASGILVGGSNNEQFF. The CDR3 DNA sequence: TGCAGTGCTAGCGGAATTCTGGTTGGCGGATCTAACAATGAGCAGTTCTTC.

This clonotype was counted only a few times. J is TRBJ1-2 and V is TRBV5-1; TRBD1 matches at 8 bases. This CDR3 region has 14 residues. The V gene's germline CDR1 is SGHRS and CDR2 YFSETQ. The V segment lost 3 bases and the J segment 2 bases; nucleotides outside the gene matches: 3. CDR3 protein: CASSYSGGNYGYTF. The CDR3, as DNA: TGCGCCAGCAGCTACTCAGGGGGCAACTATGGCTACACCTTC.